The clone carrying this TCR beta chain has only one observation. Its target is unknown. Every isolated RNA sample was fully reverse transcribed, so sequencing captured expressed TCRB transcripts. Data came from immunoSEQ multiplex PCR; TCRdb stores just in-frame clones and leaves some out. The sample consists of roughly 500,000 clones, over 25% of them appearing once. The sample comes from a study of beta chain features in type 1 diabetes. Study results and caveats: More deletions and fewer insertions at VDJ junctions were seen in type 1 diabetes patients.

The germline V gene encodes CDR1 KGHSH and CDR2 LQKENI. The length of the CDR3 is 15 residues. J gave up 5 bases and V 3 bases, and 8 bases lay outside the gene matches. This TCR was recovered from a man younger than 35 in good health. Specimen: naive CD4+ T cells from blood. The chain recombines TRBV18 with TRBJ2-3; 7 positions match TRBD2. The CDR3 DNA is TGTGCCAGCTCACCCTTATCCGGACTAGGAGATACGCAGTATTTT. Its protein is CASSPLSGLGDTQYF.